This T cell receptor beta chain came from a study of blood T cell repertoires in COVID-19. At the level of the study: Samples taken during acute and convalescent COVID-19 were collected in the United States, Italy and Spain.

Germline-derived CDR1 and CDR2 are MRHNA and SNTAGT. V was clipped by 7 bases and J by 6 bases; unmatched bases: 11. This CDR3 comprises 14 residues. Sequencing was performed with immunoSEQ multiplex PCR; in TCRdb, only in-frame clones are kept and a portion is missing. The repertoire holds some 320,000 clones, with roughly 90% as singletons. Cohort 3 recovery required two negative PCRs, clearance, or symptom resolution. V and J are TRBV6-4 and TRBJ1-2, with TRBD1 matching 7 bases. The receptor's source is a man in his sixties who had recovered from COVID-19. Sequencing input: PBMCs or T cells enriched from blood (not recorded which). This chain's CDR3 is CASKAQGLSNGYTF. CDR3 coding DNA: TGTGCCAGCAAGGCACAGGGGTTGAGTAATGGCTACACCTTC.